The 32 T cell receptor beta chains below were found in one sample sequenced in a study of shared clonotypes between healthy human individuals. Some clones are missing from TCRdb's copy, which holds only in-frame ones; the method was immunoSEQ multiplex PCR. The table has approximately 500,000 clones, roughly 79% seen once. The sequenced material came from PBMCs. The receptors come from a woman aged 40 to 50 in good health. Some clones in this sample may be carry-over from other donors' samples.

V is TRBV6-6 and J is TRBJ2-7; 7 bases are shared with TRBD1. The CDR3 consists of 13 residues. Trimming cost V 6 bases and J 3 bases; bases outside gene matches: 5. The germline CDR1 and CDR2 sequences are MNHNY and SVGAGI (reference sequence). CDR3 loop: CASSPRGNYEQYF. In DNA form, the CDR3 reads TGTGCCAGCAGCCCCAGGGGGAACTACGAGCAGTACTTC.

V and J are TRBV4-2 and TRBJ1-5; D ambiguous. The CDR3 spans 15 residues. The V end was cut by 6 bases, the J end by 4 bases, with 16 bases between. Per the germline V gene, CDR1 is LGHNA and CDR2 is YNFKEQ. DNA for the CDR3: TGTGCCAGCAGTTACTCGAGCAGTCCAAATCAGCCCCAGCATTTT. This encodes CASSYSSSPNQPQHF.

This clone was found a few times. This chain links TRBV7-9 with TRBJ1-3, with D possibly matching TRBD1 (6 bases). In germline, CDR1 is SEHNR, CDR2 FQNEAQ (reference sequence). The CDR3 is 16 amino acids. V was trimmed by 5 bases and J by 4 bases, leaving 18 bases between them. This chain's CDR3 is CASSTSSGVQGNTIYF. The CDR3, as DNA: TGTGCCAGCAGCACCTCCTCAGGGGTACAGGGAAACACCATATATTTT. Variable domain in full (rest from reference TRBV7-9 and TRBJ1-3): DTGVSQNPRHKITKRGQNVTFRCDPISEHNRLYWYRQTLGQGPEFLTYFQNEAQLEKSRLLSDRFSAERPKGSFSTLEIQRTEQGDSAMYLCASSTSSGVQGNTIYFGEGSWLTVV.

The gene calls are TRBV5-8 and TRBJ2-7; D is perhaps TRBD2 (6 bases). This CDR3 has 15 residues. The V and J ends lost 4 bases and 0 bases respectively, with 14 bases between them. Germline CDR1 SGHTS, CDR2 YDEGEE. In DNA, the CDR3 is TGTGCCAGCAGCCCCCGTGGGGGACTCTCCTACGAGCAGTACTTC. Protein sequence: CASSPRGGLSYEQYF. Supplemented by reference TRBV5-8 and TRBJ2-7, the full variable domain reads EAGVTQSPTHLIKTRGQQATLRCSPISGHTSVYWYQQALGLGLQFLLWYDEGEERNRGNFPPRFSGRQFPNYSSELNVNALELEDSALYLCASSPRGGLSYEQYFGPGTRLTVT.

This clone was observed a few times. V usage is TRBV5-1 and J usage is TRBJ2-2; D is uncertain. This CDR3 is 16 amino acids long. The V end lost 4 bases, the J end lost 0 bases, and 13 bases lay between the germline ends. CDR1 is SGHRS, CDR2 YFSETQ, per germline. The CDR3 protein is CASSQGRFANTGELFF. CDR3 sequence (DNA): TGCGCCAGCAGCCAAGGACGGTTCGCGAACACCGGGGAGCTGTTTTTT.

The chain carries TRBV5-1 and TRBJ1-3, with TRBD1 matching over 9 bases. CDR3 length equals 16 residues. Germline CDR1 reads SGHRS; CDR2 reads YFSETQ. V lost 1 base, J lost 4 bases, and 6 bases stayed unmatched. The CDR3 DNA is TGCGCCAGCAGCTTGTCCGGGACAGGGCCCGGAAACACCATATATTTT. Its translation: CASSLSGTGPGNTIYF.

V is TRBV19 and J is TRBJ1-1, with D unresolved. The ends were cut back, 5 bases at V and 5 bases at J, with 12 bases in the middle. This CDR3 region has 13 residues. Germline V gene sequence: CDR1 LNHDA, CDR2 SQIVND (reference sequence). Here the CDR3 DNA reads TGTGCCAGTAGTCACACTTTGGAGACTGAAGCTTTCTTT. This codes for CASSHTLETEAFF. The full variable domain, its missing parts supplied by reference TRBV19 and TRBJ1-1, is DGGITQSPKYLFRKEGQNVTLSCEQNLNHDAMYWYRQDPGQGLRLIYYSQIVNDFQKGDIAEGYSVSREKKESFPLTVTSAQKNPTAFYLCASSHTLETEAFFGQGTRLTVV.

The V call is TRBV28, the J call TRBJ2-7; D may be TRBD2 (5 bases). Trimming stripped 10 bases from V and 0 bases from J, with 10 bases between. Germline V gene sequence: CDR1 MDHEN, CDR2 SYDVKM. The CDR3 is made up of 12 amino acids. CDR3 DNA: TGTGCCACCGAAGGGAGCTCCTACGAGCAGTACTTC. Residues: CATEGSSYEQYF.

V usage is TRBV7-3 and J usage is TRBJ2-1, with 9 bases lining up with TRBD2. This CDR3 has 16 residues. Germline-derived CDR1 and CDR2 are SGHTA and FQGTGA. V was pared by 2 bases and J by 1 base, with 3 bases of the junction left unmatched. The CDR3 reads CASSLRLAGSYNEQFF. CDR3 DNA sequence: TGTGCCAGCAGCTTACGGCTAGCGGGGTCCTACAATGAGCAGTTCTTC.

The rearrangement joins TRBV7-2 to TRBJ2-5; tentatively, D is TRBD1 (5 bases). This CDR3 has 16 amino acids. Germline V gene data show CDR1 as SGHTA and CDR2 as FQGNSA. Trimming removed 1 base at V and 5 bases at J, with 17 bases between. The CDR3 bases are TGTGCCAGCAGCTTAGGCACTGTCAGGGAAATCGAGACCCAGTACTTC. Protein product: CASSLGTVREIETQYF.

V is TRBV10-2 and J is TRBJ1-5; no clear D gene. V lost 1 base and J lost 1, with 11 bases in between. Germline CDR1 WSHSY, CDR2 SAAADI. This CDR3 comprises 16 residues. CDR3 region: CASSEWAGASNQPQHF. The CDR3 DNA reads TGCGCCAGCAGTGAGTGGGCAGGTGCAAGCAATCAGCCCCAGCATTTT.

The chain is built from TRBV7-9 and TRBJ1-2; D perhaps matches TRBD1 (6 bases). Germline values: CDR1 SEHNR, CDR2 FQNEAQ (reference sequence). The CDR3 is 14 amino acids. The V end was cut by 9 bases, the J end by 1 base, with 15 bases between. CDR3 residues: CASKKGEDNYGYTF. The CDR3 DNA follows: TGTGCCAGTAAAAAGGGGGAGGATAACTATGGCTACACCTTC.

The rearrangement joins TRBV28 to TRBJ2-7; D tentatively fits TRBD1 or TRBD2 (5 bases each). The V gene lost 5 bases and the J gene lost 3 bases, with 17 bases spanning the gap. CDR3 length: 15 amino acids. Per germline, CDR1 MDHEN and CDR2 SYDVKM. The CDR3 nucleotides read TGTGCCAGCAGTCCTGCCGGGACCCCTCTCTACGAGCAGTACTTC. It is translated as CASSPAGTPLYEQYF.

V is TRBV9 and J is TRBJ2-5; 11 nucleotides agree with TRBD2. V lost 2 bases and J lost 4; bases outside the gene matches: 4. The CDR3 consists of 15 residues. Germline V gene data show CDR1 as SGDLS and CDR2 as YYNGEE. CDR3 DNA sequence: TGTGCCAGCAGCGTTGGGACTAGCGGAGTAGAGACCCAGTACTTC. This gives the protein CASSVGTSGVETQYF.

To note about this clone: At the DNA level, this CDR3 is encoded by other sequences in the same sample as well. The rearrangement links TRBV28 to TRBJ2-2; TRBD1 might be the D (6 bases). Looked up from germline, CDR1 is MDHEN and CDR2 is SYDVKM. Trimming pared 3 bases from V and 5 bases from J, leaving 7 bases between. The CDR3 is 13 residues long. The CDR3 sequence: CASSLGATGELFF. CDR3 sequence (DNA): TGTGCCAGCAGTTTGGGGGCGACCGGGGAGCTGTTTTTT.

The V gene is TRBV30, the J gene TRBJ1-2; D gene unclear. V was pared by 4 bases and J by 0 bases, with 6 bases between. This CDR3 spans 12 amino acids. Germline CDR1 is GTSNPN and CDR2 is SVGIG (reference sequence). The CDR3 DNA sequence: TGTGCCTGGATGGTTCCTAACTATGGCTACACCTTC. The encoded protein is CAWMVPNYGYTF.

V and J are TRBV5-1 and TRBJ2-1; 7 bases line up with TRBD2. The CDR3 is 15 residues long. With 0 bases clipped from V and 5 bases from J, the junction kept 5 bases outside the gene matches. Germline V CDR1 and CDR2: SGHRS, YFSETQ. The CDR3 coding sequence is TGCGCCAGCAGCTTGGCGGGAGGCCGTAACAATGAGCAGTTCTTC. Translating it yields CASSLAGGRNNEQFF.

V gene TRBV18 combines with J gene TRBJ1-1; maybe TRBD1 (5 bases). The germline gives CDR1 KGHSH, CDR2 LQKENI. V was clipped by 3 bases and J by 6 bases, with 14 bases between them. The CDR3 is 14 amino acids. The CDR3 loop reads CASSPPGTVPEAFF. The CDR3 nucleotides read TGTGCCAGCTCACCGCCAGGGACCGTCCCTGAAGCTTTCTTT.

This chain joins TRBV9 and TRBJ1-2, with D possibly matching TRBD1 (6 bases). Trimming pared 0 bases from V and 8 bases from J, leaving 14 bases between. Germline CDR1 SGDLS, CDR2 YYNGEE. The CDR3 has 14 amino acids. CDR3 DNA sequence: TGTGCCAGCAGCGTAGATCCAGGGGCCCTGGGCTACACCTTC. Amino acid sequence: CASSVDPGALGYTF.

This chain uses TRBV25-1 with TRBJ2-1, with 13 positions matching TRBD2. Germline V gives CDR1 MGHDK, CDR2 SYGVNS. Losses at the gene ends were 4 bases for V and 8 bases for J; bases not matched to a gene: 5. The CDR3 totals 15 residues. The CDR3 here is CASSGTSGRGDEQFF. The CDR3 coding sequence is TGTGCCAGCAGTGGAACTAGCGGGAGGGGAGATGAGCAGTTCTTC.

The chain links TRBV10-3 to TRBJ1-2; D not resolved. CDR1 is ENHRY, CDR2 SYGVKD, per germline. V was clipped by 7 bases and J by 2 bases, with 8 bases between them. The CDR3 contains 12 residues. The CDR3 here is CAINGRNYGYTF. DNA for the CDR3: TGTGCCATCAACGGCCGAAACTATGGCTACACCTTC.

V and J are TRBV6-1 and TRBJ2-7; TRBD1 is a possible D gene (6 bases). Trimming pared 1 base from V and 4 bases from J, leaving 14 bases between. Germline V lookup: CDR1 MNHNS, CDR2 SASEGT. The CDR3 loop spans 15 amino acids. CDR3 in DNA: TGTGCCAGCAGTGAAGGGTCGGGCAGGGGTTACGAGCAGTACTTC. It specifies CASSEGSGRGYEQYF.

V gene TRBV10-3 combines with J gene TRBJ2-3, with TRBD1 matching 8 bases. From germline, CDR1 is ENHRY and CDR2 SYGVKD. J lost 6 bases, V lost 0 bases, and 8 bases had no gene match. The CDR3 extends over 16 amino acids. CDR3 in amino acids: CAISESLAGGPDTQYF. DNA of the CDR3: TGTGCCATCAGTGAGTCGCTGGCAGGGGGCCCGGATACGCAGTATTTT.

V is TRBV4-2 and J is TRBJ2-7; D is uncertain. CDR3 size: 14 residues. Germline-derived CDR1 and CDR2 are LGHNA and YNFKEQ. With 0 bases removed from V and 3 bases from J, the gap between germline ends came to 9 bases. CDR3 loop: CASSQDNLYYEQYF. Here the CDR3 DNA reads TGTGCCAGCAGCCAAGATAACCTGTACTACGAGCAGTACTTC.

The J gene is TRBJ2-4, the V gene TRBV7-3; weak D call: TRBD2 (5 bases). Germline CDR1 reads SGHTA; CDR2 reads FQGTGA. Trimming shortened V by 5 bases and J by 8 bases, and 10 bases separated the two germline ends. The CDR3 is 12 amino acids. The CDR3 region has the DNA TGTGCCAGCAGCCATCCCGGGGACATTCAGTACTTC. Translating it yields CASSHPGDIQYF.

The chain has TRBV7-8 and TRBJ1-2; unclear D gene. This CDR3 is built from 13 residues. Germline V gene lookup returns CDR1 SGHVS and CDR2 FQNEAQ. V was clipped by 5 bases and J by 3 bases, with 10 bases between them. The CDR3 protein is CASSVTAYYGYTF. The CDR3 nucleotides read TGTGCCAGCAGCGTCACAGCATACTATGGCTACACCTTC.

A few counts support this clone. This rearrangement joins TRBV14 to TRBJ2-7; no firm D call. The CDR3 extends over 13 amino acids. Trimming left V 0 bases short and J 9 bases short, with 12 bases between. Looked up from germline, CDR1 is SGHDN and CDR2 is FVKESK. CDR3 sequence reads: CASSQDLAWVQYF. CDR3 coding DNA: TGTGCCAGCAGCCAAGATTTGGCCTGGGTGCAGTACTTC.

This clone was found a few times. V is TRBV5-1 and J is TRBJ2-1, with 9 positions matching TRBD1. V was clipped by 4 bases and J by 7 bases; unmatched bases: 6. CDR3 size: 14 residues. Germline-derived CDR1 and CDR2 are SGHRS and YFSETQ. The CDR3 DNA is TGCGCCAGCAGCGTACAGGGGGCTCAGAATGAGCAGTTCTTC. Translation gives CASSVQGAQNEQFF. Filled out from reference TRBV5-1 and TRBJ2-1, the complete variable domain reads KAGVTQTPRYLIKTRGQQVTLSCSPISGHRSVSWYQQTPGQGLQFLFEYFSETQRNKGNFPGRFSGRQFSNSRSEMNVSTLELGDSALYLCASSVQGAQNEQFFGPGTRLTVL.

This chain connects TRBV7-9 to TRBJ2-5; TRBD1 matches at 8 bases. In germline, CDR1 is SEHNR, CDR2 FQNEAQ (reference sequence). This CDR3 has 15 amino acids. Trimming took 1 base from V and 4 from J; bases not matched to a gene: 5. The CDR3 loop is CASSLGARGRETQYF. CDR3 bases: TGTGCCAGCAGCTTAGGGGCCAGGGGGCGAGAGACCCAGTACTTC.

V gene TRBV7-8 combines with J gene TRBJ2-7; 8 bases align to TRBD2. The CDR3 covers 16 residues. Germline values: CDR1 SGHVS, CDR2 FQNEAQ. V lost 4 bases to trimming and J lost 2 bases; unmatched junction nucleotides: 10. CDR3 sequence (DNA): TGTGCCAGCAGCTCCTTACGGGGGGGAAGAACCTACGAGCAGTACTTC. Translating it yields CASSSLRGGRTYEQYF.

This chain links TRBV7-2 with TRBJ1-2; D perhaps matches TRBD1 (6 bases). V lost 7 bases and J 5 bases, leaving 17 bases between the germline ends. The length of the CDR3 is 14 residues. The germline V gene has CDR1 SGHTA and CDR2 FQGNSA. CDR3 nucleotides: TGTGCCAGCACCCGGGGGGGCTCTGAATATGGCTACACCTTC. Amino acids: CASTRGGSEYGYTF.

The chain carries TRBV18 and TRBJ2-7; maybe TRBD2 (6 bases). The CDR3 runs 14 residues. V was clipped by 3 bases and J by 6 bases, with 15 bases between them. From germline, CDR1 is KGHSH and CDR2 LQKENI. The CDR3 is CASSPLPSSAEQYF. The CDR3 nucleotides read TGTGCCAGCTCACCTCTCCCATCTAGCGCCGAGCAGTACTTC. The variable domain in full, with the rest retrieved from reference TRBV18 and TRBJ2-7, is NAGVMQNPRHLVRRRGQEARLRCSPMKGHSHVYWYRQLPEEGLKFMVYLQKENIIDESGMPKERFSAEFPKEGPSILRIQQVVRGDSAAYFCASSPLPSSAEQYFGPGTRLTVT.